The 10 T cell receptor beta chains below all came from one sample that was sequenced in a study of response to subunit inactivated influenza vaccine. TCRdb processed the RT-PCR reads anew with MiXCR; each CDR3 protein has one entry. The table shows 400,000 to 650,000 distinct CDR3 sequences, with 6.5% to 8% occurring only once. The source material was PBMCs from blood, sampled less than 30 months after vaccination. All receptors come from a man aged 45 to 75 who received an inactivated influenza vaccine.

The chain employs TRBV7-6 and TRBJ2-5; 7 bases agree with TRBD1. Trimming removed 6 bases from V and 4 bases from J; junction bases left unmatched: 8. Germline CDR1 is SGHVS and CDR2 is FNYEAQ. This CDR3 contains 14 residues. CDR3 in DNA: TGTGCCAGCAGATTGACAGGGTACGGAGAGACCCAGTACTTC. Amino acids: CASRLTGYGETQYF.

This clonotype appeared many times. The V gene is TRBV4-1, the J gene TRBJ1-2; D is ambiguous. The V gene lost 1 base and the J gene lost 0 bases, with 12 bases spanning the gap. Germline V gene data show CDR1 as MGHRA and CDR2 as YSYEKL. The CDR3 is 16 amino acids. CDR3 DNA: TGCGCCAGCAGCCAAGTCATCCCCAGAACTAACTATGGCTACACCTTC. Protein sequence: CASSQVIPRTNYGYTF.

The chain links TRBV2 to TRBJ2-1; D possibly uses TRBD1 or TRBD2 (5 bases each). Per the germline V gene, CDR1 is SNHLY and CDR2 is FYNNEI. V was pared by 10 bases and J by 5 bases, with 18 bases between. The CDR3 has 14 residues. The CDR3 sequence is CANGPGTLNNEQFF. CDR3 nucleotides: TGTGCCAACGGCCCCGGGACCCTAAACAATGAGCAGTTCTTC.

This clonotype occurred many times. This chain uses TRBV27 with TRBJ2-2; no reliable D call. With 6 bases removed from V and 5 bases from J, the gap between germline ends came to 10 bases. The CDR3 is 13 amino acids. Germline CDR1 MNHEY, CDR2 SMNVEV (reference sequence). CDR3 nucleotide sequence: TGTGCCAGCAGCCTTCTCGGAACCGGGGAGCTGTTTTTT. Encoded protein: CASSLLGTGELFF.

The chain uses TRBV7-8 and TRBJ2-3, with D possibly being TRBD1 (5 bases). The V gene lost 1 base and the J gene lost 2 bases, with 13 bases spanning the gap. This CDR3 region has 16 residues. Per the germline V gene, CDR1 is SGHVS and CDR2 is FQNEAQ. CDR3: CASSLGSGAFTDTQYF. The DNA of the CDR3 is TGTGCCAGCAGCTTAGGTTCTGGGGCCTTCACAGATACGCAGTATTTT.

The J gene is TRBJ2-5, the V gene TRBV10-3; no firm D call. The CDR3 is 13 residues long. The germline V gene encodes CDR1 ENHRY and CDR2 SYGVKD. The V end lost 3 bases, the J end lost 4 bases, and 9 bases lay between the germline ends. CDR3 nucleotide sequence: TGTGCCATCAGTGATTCAGTTGGAGAGACCCAGTACTTC. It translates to CAISDSVGETQYF.

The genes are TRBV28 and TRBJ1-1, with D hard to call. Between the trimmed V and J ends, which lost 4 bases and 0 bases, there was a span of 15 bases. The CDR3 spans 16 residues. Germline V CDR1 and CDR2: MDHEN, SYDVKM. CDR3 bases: TGTGCCAGCAGTTCGGCTGGCAGGCCCCTGAACACTGAAGCTTTCTTT. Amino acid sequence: CASSSAGRPLNTEAFF. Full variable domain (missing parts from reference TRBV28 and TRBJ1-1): DVKVTQSSRYLVKRTGEKVFLECVQDMDHENMFWYRQDPGLGLRLIYFSYDVKMKEKGDIPEGYSVSREKKERFSLILESASTNQTSMYLCASSSAGRPLNTEAFFGQGTRLTVV.

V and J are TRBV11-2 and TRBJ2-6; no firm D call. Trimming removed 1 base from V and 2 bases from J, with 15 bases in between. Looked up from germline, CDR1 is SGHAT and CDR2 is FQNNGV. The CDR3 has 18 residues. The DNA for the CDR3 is TGTGCCAGCAGCTTAGGCGGACCTCTTAGCACTGGGGCCAACGTCCTGACTTTC. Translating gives CASSLGGPLSTGANVLTF.

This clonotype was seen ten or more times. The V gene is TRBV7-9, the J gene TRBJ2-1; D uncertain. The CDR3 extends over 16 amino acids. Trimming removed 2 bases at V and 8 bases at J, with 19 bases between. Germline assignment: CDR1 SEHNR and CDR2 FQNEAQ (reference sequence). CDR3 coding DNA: TGTGCCAGCAGCTTAATTTCCAACGGCAGTTGGGATGAGCAGTTCTTC. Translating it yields CASSLISNGSWDEQFF.

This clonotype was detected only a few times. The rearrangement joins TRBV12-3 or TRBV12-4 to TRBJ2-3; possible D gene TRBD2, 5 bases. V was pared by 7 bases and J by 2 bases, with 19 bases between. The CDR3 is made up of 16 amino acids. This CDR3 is CASTPRSGRITDTQYF. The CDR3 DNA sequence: TGTGCCAGCACCCCTCGCAGCGGTAGAATCACAGATACGCAGTATTTT.